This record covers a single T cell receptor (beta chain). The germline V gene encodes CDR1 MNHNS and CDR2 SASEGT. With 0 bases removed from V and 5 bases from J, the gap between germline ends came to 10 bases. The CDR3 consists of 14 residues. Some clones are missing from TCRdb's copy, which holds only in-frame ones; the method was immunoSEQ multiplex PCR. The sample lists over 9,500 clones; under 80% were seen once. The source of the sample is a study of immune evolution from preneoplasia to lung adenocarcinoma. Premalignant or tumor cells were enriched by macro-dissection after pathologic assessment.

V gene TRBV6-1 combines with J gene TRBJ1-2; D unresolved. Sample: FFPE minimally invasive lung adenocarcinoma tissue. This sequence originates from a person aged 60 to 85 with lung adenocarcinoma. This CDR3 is CASSEAGTVYGYTF. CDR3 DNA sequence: TGTGCCAGCAGTGAAGCGGGAACAGTTTATGGCTACACCTTC.